The 21 T cell receptor beta chains below come from one sample, sequenced in a study of type 1 regulatory T cells. MiXCR, run by TCRdb on the reads, gives a single entry per CDR3 protein. The sample has about 68,000 distinct CDR3 sequences, 63% seen once. These TCRs' antigens remain unknown. What was sequenced was cultured T cells, either the whole culture or a sorted T cell fraction (not recorded which). Documented subset: Tr1-enriched cell product generated in vitro against host alloantigens. Source of these receptors: a human donor in good health.

The chain is built from TRBV11-2 and TRBJ1-2; TRBD1 aligns across 7 bases. This CDR3 contains 15 residues. The germline CDR1 and CDR2 sequences are SGHAT and FQNNGV. V lost 4 bases, J lost 7 bases, and 12 bases stayed unmatched. DNA of the CDR3: TGTGCCAGCAGCTCCACAGGGGAGGGGACTGGTGGCTACACCTTC. Translated: CASSSTGEGTGGYTF.

CDR3 protein: CASSFASGSYEQYF. The CDR3 coding sequence is TGTGCCAGCAGTTTCGCTAGCGGGAGCTACGAGCAGTACTTC. The chain carries TRBV27 and TRBJ2-7; 10 bases align to TRBD2. The CDR3 has 14 amino acids. The V and J ends lost 3 bases and 3 bases, in that order; junction bases with no gene match: 2. Germline values: CDR1 MNHEY, CDR2 SMNVEV (reference sequence).

The chain employs TRBV7-3 and TRBJ1-1, with a tentative D call TRBD1 (5 bases). The CDR3 length is 14 residues. Trimming took 2 bases from V and 3 from J, leaving 10 bases between them. Germline assignment: CDR1 SGHTA and CDR2 FQGTGA. The CDR3 DNA sequence: TGTGCCAGCAGCTTAGGTGGGGGGTACACTGAAGCTTTCTTT. This gives the protein CASSLGGGYTEAFF.

The J gene is TRBJ2-5, the V gene TRBV2; no reliable D call. CDR3 length equals 12 residues. In germline, CDR1 is SNHLY, CDR2 FYNNEI. V lost 3 bases and J lost 5, with 7 bases in between. This CDR3 reads CASSELLETQYF. In nucleotides, the CDR3 is TGTGCCAGCAGTGAGTTGTTGGAGACCCAGTACTTC. Together with reference TRBV2 and TRBJ2-5, the CDR3 gives the full variable domain: EPEVTQTPSHQVTQMGQEVILRCVPISNHLYFYWYRQILGQKVEFLVSFYNNEISEKSEIFDDQFSVERPDGSNFTLKIRSTKLEDSAMYFCASSELLETQYFGPGTRLLVL.

This clonotype was counted only a few times. The chain joins TRBV2 to TRBJ2-3; D is possibly TRBD1 or TRBD2 (5 bases each). The germline CDR1 and CDR2 sequences are SNHLY and FYNNEI. The CDR3 runs to 16 residues. V was cut by 3 bases and J by 4 bases, with 17 bases left in between. The CDR3: CASSEGVGAGPDTQYF. The CDR3, as DNA: TGTGCCAGCAGTGAGGGAGTTGGAGCAGGGCCAGATACGCAGTATTTT.

The chain joins TRBV6-1 to TRBJ1-1, with D perhaps matching TRBD1 (5 bases). V gave up 6 bases and J gave up 1 base, with 15 bases separating them. CDR1 MNHNS and CDR2 SASEGT come from the germline V gene. The CDR3 spans 15 residues. The CDR3 sequence is CASSYTQETNTEAFF. For the CDR3, the DNA is TGTGCCAGCAGCTATACACAGGAGACGAACACTGAAGCTTTCTTT.

The CDR3 here is CASSQGLNSYEQYF. DNA of the CDR3: TGCGCCAGCAGCCAAGGACTTAACTCCTACGAGCAGTACTTC. This chain links TRBV4-3 with TRBJ2-7; D ambiguous. This CDR3 has 14 residues. The V gene's germline CDR1 is LGHNA and CDR2 YSLEER. Trimming cost V 1 base and J 0 bases, with 7 bases left between them.

The J gene is TRBJ2-1, the V gene TRBV7-9; D may be TRBD1 or TRBD2 (6 bases each). Trimming took 8 bases from V and 0 from J, leaving 8 bases between them. The CDR3 consists of 13 residues. The V gene's germline CDR1 is SEHNR and CDR2 FQNEAQ (reference sequence). The CDR3 nucleotides are TGTGCCAGCGAGGGGGGCTCCTACAATGAGCAGTTCTTC. This gives the protein CASEGGSYNEQFF.

The gene calls are TRBV18 and TRBJ2-7, with 9 bases fitting TRBD1. The CDR3 extends over 16 amino acids. Germline lookup yields CDR1 KGHSH and CDR2 LQKENI. The junction had 11 bases not matched to a gene; V was cut back by 4 bases and J by 4 bases. The CDR3 DNA sequence: TGTGCCAGCTCACGATCACAGGGGGCTCGGGGGTACGAGCAGTACTTC. Its translation is CASSRSQGARGYEQYF.

V usage is TRBV20-1 and J usage is TRBJ1-4; D is uncertain. V lost 3 bases, J lost 7 bases, and 3 bases lay in between. The CDR3 is 10 amino acids. Per the germline V gene, CDR1 is DFQATT and CDR2 is SNEGSKA (reference sequence). CDR3 in amino acids: CSARGEKLFF. CDR3 nucleotides: TGCAGTGCTAGGGGTGAAAAACTGTTTTTT.

The V call is TRBV2, the J call TRBJ2-2; the D is unclear. The length of the CDR3 is 13 residues. Germline V gene lookup returns CDR1 SNHLY and CDR2 FYNNEI. V was trimmed by 8 bases and J by 7 bases, leaving 14 bases between them. The CDR3 spells CASDTLRFGELFF. DNA for the CDR3: TGTGCCAGCGACACCCTCCGCTTCGGGGAGCTGTTTTTT.

The rearrangement links TRBV7-2 to TRBJ1-2; D uncertain. V shed 1 base and J shed 7 bases, with 10 bases lying between them. The length of the CDR3 is 13 residues. From germline, CDR1 is SGHTA and CDR2 FQGNSA. CDR3 sequence (DNA): TGTGCCAGCAGCTTAGTTGGGAAGAGTGGCTACACCTTC. Its translation: CASSLVGKSGYTF.

The J gene is TRBJ2-2, the V gene TRBV7-9, with 7 bases identical to TRBD2. Germline lookup yields CDR1 SEHNR and CDR2 FQNEAQ (reference sequence). V shed 7 bases, J shed 7 bases, and the junction held 6 bases outside the gene matches. The CDR3 has 13 residues. The CDR3 protein is CASTAGVVGELFF. DNA of the CDR3: TGTGCCAGCACTGCGGGAGTCGTCGGGGAGCTGTTTTTT.

This clonotype was counted between two and nine times. J is TRBJ2-5 and V is TRBV18; D possibly corresponds to TRBD1 (6 bases). V shed 3 bases and J shed 2 bases, with 13 bases lying between them. Germline V gene data show CDR1 as KGHSH and CDR2 as LQKENI. The CDR3 extends over 15 amino acids. The CDR3 here is CASSPAQGLQETQYF. The CDR3 region has the DNA TGTGCCAGCTCACCTGCGCAGGGGTTACAAGAGACCCAGTACTTC.

The rearrangement links TRBV7-9 to TRBJ2-1; no definite D call. The CDR3 is 13 residues long. The germline CDR1 and CDR2 sequences are SEHNR and FQNEAQ (reference sequence). Deletions cut 1 base from V and 6 bases from J, with 7 bases between. The CDR3 region is CASSLVGFNEQFF. In nucleotides, the CDR3 is TGTGCCAGCAGCTTAGTGGGATTCAATGAGCAGTTCTTC.

The CDR3 region is CASSLSSVGDIQYF. The CDR3 bases are TGTGCCAGCAGCTTATCCTCCGTAGGAGACATTCAGTACTTC. The chain is built from TRBV7-9 and TRBJ2-4; D remains unclear. From germline, CDR1 is SEHNR and CDR2 FQNEAQ (reference sequence). CDR3 size: 14 residues. The ends were cut back, 2 bases at V and 8 bases at J, with 13 bases in the middle. The full variable domain, with the rest looked up from reference TRBV7-9 and TRBJ2-4, is DTGVSQNPRHKITKRGQNVTFRCDPISEHNRLYWYRQTLGQGPEFLTYFQNEAQLEKSRLLSDRFSAERPKGSFSTLEIQRTEQGDSAMYLCASSLSSVGDIQYFGAGTRLSVL.

This clonotype was seen ten or more times. J is TRBJ2-7 and V is TRBV6-1; tentatively, D is TRBD1 or TRBD2 (6 bases each). V was clipped by 4 bases and J by 2 bases, with 18 bases between them. The CDR3 consists of 16 residues. Germline CDR1 reads MNHNS; CDR2 reads SASEGT. DNA of the CDR3: TGTGCCAGCAGTGGTAGTACGGGGGCCCAGCCCTACGAGCAGTACTTC. Translated: CASSGSTGAQPYEQYF.

This rearrangement joins TRBV24-1 to TRBJ2-3, with a possible D match to TRBD1 (5 bases). With 0 bases removed from V and 2 bases from J, the gap between germline ends came to 14 bases. Germline loops: CDR1 KGHDR, CDR2 SFDVKD. The CDR3 consists of 17 residues. This CDR3 is CATSDLTGPFSTDTQYF. In DNA form, the CDR3 reads TGTGCCACCAGTGATTTGACAGGCCCATTCTCCACAGATACGCAGTATTTT.

The genes are TRBV29-1 and TRBJ2-3; 8 bases match TRBD2. Per germline, CDR1 SQVTM and CDR2 ANQGSEA. The CDR3 has 13 residues. V shed 3 bases, J shed 1 base, and the junction held 0 bases outside the gene matches. CDR3: CSVETSGTDTQYF. The CDR3 bases are TGCAGCGTTGAGACTAGCGGCACAGATACGCAGTATTTT.

In DNA form, the CDR3 reads TGTGCCAGCAGCTTTGGCACTAGCGGGAACAATGAGCAGTTCTTC. It yields the protein CASSFGTSGNNEQFF. This rearrangement joins TRBV7-9 to TRBJ2-1; 10 bases are a match to TRBD2. Germline V CDR1 and CDR2: SEHNR, FQNEAQ (reference sequence). The CDR3 contains 15 residues. The trim removed 3 bases at V and 5 bases at J, leaving 4 bases unmatched.

On this clonotype itself: At one end, the junction sequence differs from germline, possibly due to a read error. This chain connects TRBV19 to TRBJ2-1, with 8 bases matching TRBD2. Germline V lookup: CDR1 LNHDA, CDR2 SQIVND (reference sequence). The CDR3 contains 14 residues. CDR3 DNA sequence: TGTGCCAGTAGAATAGCGGGACCCTACAATGAGCAGTTCTTC. Protein: CASRIAGPYNEQFF.